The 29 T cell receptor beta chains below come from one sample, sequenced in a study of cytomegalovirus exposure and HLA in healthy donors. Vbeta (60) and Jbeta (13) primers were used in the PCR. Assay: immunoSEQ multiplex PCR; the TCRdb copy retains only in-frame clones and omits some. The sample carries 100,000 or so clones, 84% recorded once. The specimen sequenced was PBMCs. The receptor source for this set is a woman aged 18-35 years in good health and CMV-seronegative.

The CDR3 bases are TGCGCCAGCAGCGAGAAGACAGGGGGCTCCTACAATGAGCAGTTCTTC. Protein product: CASSEKTGGSYNEQFF. This rearrangement joins TRBV4-3 to TRBJ2-1; 9 bases are shared with TRBD1. This CDR3 spans 16 amino acids. Germline V gene sequence: CDR1 LGHNA, CDR2 YSLEER. Trimming removed 5 bases from V and 0 bases from J; junction bases left unmatched: 5.

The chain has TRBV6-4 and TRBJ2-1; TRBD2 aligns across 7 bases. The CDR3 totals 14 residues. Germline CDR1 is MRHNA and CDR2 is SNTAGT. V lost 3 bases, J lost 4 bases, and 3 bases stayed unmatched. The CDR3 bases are TGTGCCAGCAGTGAGGAGGGAGGGTACAATGAGCAGTTCTTC. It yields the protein CASSEEGGYNEQFF.

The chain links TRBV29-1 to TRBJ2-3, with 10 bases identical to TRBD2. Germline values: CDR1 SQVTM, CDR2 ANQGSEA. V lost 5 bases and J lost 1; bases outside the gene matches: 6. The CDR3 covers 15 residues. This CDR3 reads CSVSYLAGGTDTQYF. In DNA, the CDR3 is TGCAGCGTTTCCTACCTAGCGGGGGGCACAGATACGCAGTATTTT.

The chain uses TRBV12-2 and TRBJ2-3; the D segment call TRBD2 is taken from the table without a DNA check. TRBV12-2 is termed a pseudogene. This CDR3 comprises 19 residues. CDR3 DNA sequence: TGTGCAAGTCGCCCTAGTCTATATAGCGCGGGAGGCCGCACAGATACGCAGTATTTT. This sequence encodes CASRPSLYSAGGRTDTQYF.

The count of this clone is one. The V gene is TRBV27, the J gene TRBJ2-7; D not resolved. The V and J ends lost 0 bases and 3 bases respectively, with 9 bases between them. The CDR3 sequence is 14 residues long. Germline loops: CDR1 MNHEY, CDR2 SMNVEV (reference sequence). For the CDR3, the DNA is TGTGCCAGCAGTTTATCGATCAGAGGCTACGAGCAGTACTTC. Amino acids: CASSLSIRGYEQYF.

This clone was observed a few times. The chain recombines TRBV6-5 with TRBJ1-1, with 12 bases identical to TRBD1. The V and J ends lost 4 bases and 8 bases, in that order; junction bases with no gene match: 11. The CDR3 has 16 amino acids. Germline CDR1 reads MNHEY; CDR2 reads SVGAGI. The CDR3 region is CASSSPAGQGATEAFF. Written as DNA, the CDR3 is TGTGCCAGCAGTTCACCCGCGGGACAGGGGGCGACCGAAGCTTTCTTT.

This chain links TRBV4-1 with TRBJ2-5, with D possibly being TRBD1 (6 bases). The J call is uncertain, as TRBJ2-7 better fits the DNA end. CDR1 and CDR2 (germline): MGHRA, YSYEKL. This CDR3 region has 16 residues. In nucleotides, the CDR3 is TGCGCCAGCAGCCAAGTCGGTGGGACACCTTACTACGAGCAGTACTTC. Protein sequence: CASSQVGGTPYYEQYF.

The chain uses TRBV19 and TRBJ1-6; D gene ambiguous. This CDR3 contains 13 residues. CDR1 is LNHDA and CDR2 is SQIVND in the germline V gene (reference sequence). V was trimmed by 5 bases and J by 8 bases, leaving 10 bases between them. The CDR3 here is CASSVEDDSPLHF. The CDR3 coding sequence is TGTGCCAGTAGTGTGGAGGATGATTCACCCCTCCACTTT.

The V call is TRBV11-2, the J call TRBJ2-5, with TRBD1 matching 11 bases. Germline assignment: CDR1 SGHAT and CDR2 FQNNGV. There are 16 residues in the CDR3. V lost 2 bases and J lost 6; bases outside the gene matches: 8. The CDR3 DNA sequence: TGTGCCAGCAGCTTACCGGACAGGGGGCGGGCGAAGACCCAGTACTTC. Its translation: CASSLPDRGRAKTQYF.

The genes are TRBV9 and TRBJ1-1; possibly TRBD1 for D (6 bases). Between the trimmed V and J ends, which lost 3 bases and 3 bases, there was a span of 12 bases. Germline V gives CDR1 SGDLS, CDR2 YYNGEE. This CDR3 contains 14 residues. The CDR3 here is CASSETGHDTEAFF. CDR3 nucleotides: TGTGCCAGCAGCGAGACAGGTCATGACACTGAAGCTTTCTTT.

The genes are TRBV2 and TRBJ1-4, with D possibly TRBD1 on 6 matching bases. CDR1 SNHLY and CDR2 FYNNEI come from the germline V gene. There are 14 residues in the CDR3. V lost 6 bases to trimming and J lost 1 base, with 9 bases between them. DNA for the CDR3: TGTGCCAGCAGAAAACAGGGAACTAATGAAAAACTGTTTTTT. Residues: CASRKQGTNEKLFF.

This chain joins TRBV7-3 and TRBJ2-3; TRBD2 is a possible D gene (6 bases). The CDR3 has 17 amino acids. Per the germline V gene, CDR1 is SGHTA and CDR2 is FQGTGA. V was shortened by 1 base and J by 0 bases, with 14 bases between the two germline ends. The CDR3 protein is CASSLSPAGTSTDTQYF. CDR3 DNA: TGTGCCAGCAGCTTAAGTCCGGCGGGAACTAGCACAGATACGCAGTATTTT.

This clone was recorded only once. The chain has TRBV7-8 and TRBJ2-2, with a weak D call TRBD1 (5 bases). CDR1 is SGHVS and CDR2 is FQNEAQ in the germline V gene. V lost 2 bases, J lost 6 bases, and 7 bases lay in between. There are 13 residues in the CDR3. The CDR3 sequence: CASSLIGAGELFF. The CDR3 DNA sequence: TGTGCCAGCAGCTTAATAGGGGCCGGGGAGCTGTTTTTT.

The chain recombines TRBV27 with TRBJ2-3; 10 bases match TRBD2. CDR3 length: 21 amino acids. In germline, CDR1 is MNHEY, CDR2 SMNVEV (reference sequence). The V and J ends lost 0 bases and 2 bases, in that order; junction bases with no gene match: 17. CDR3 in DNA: TGTGCCAGCAGTTTATCATCCCCGCGTGGGGGAGCGGGAGGGTACACAGATACGCAGTATTTT. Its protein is CASSLSSPRGGAGGYTDTQYF.

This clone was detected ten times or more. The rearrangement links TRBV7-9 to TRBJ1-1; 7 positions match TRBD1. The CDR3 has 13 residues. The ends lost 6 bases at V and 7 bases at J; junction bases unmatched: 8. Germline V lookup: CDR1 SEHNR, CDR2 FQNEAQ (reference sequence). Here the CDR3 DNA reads TGTGCCAGCAGGGGGACAGAGAAGGGTGAAGCTTTCTTT. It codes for CASRGTEKGEAFF.

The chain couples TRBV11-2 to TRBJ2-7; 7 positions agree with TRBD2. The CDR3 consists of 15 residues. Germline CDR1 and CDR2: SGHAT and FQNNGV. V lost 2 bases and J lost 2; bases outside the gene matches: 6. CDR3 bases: TGTGCCAGCAGCTTATACAGCGGGGAGGCCTACGAGCAGTACTTC. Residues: CASSLYSGEAYEQYF.

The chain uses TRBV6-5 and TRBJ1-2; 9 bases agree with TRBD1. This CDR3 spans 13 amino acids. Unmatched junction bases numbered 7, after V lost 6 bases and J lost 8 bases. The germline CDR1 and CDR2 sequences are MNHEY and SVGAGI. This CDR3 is CASSRGQGYGYTF. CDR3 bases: TGTGCCAGCAGCCGGGGACAGGGTTACGGCTACACCTTC.

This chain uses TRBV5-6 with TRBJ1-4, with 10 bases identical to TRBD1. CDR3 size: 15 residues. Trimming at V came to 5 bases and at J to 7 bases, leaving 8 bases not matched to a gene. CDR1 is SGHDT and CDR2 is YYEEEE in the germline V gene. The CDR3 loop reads CASRPTGTGVEKLFF. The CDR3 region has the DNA TGTGCCAGCAGACCGACCGGGACAGGGGTTGAAAAACTGTTTTTT.

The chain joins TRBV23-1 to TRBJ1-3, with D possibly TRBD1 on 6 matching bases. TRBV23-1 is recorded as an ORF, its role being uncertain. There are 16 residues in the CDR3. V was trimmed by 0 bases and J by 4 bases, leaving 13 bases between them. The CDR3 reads CASSQSGGRLGNTIYF. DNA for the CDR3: TGCGCCAGCAGTCAATCAGGGGGAAGGCTCGGAAACACCATATATTTT.

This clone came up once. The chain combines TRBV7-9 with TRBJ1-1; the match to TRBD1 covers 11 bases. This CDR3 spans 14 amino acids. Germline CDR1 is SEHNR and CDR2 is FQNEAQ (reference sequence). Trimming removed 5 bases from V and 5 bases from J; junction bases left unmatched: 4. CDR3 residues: CASSGTGGKTEAFF. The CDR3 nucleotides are TGTGCCAGCAGCGGGACAGGGGGGAAAACTGAAGCTTTCTTT.

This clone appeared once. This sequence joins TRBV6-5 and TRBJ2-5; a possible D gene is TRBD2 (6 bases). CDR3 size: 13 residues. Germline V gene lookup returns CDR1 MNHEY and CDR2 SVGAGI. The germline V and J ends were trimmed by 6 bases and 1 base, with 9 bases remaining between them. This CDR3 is CASSGGAQETQYF. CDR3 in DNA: TGTGCCAGCAGCGGCGGGGCCCAAGAGACCCAGTACTTC.

As DNA, the CDR3 is TGTGCCAGCAGTGACTCGGGGGACAGCCACGAGCAGTACTTC. Its translation is CASSDSGDSHEQYF. The chain uses TRBV6-4 and TRBJ2-7; 7 positions match TRBD1. V dropped 0 bases and J dropped 5; count of bases not matched to a gene: 4. Germline V gives CDR1 MRHNA, CDR2 SNTAGT. The CDR3 has 14 residues.

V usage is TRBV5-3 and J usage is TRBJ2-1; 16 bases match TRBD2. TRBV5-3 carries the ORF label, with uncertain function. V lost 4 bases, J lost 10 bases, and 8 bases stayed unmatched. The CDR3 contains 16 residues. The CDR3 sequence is CARSERGLAGGNEQFF. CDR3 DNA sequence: TGTGCCAGAAGCGAGAGGGGACTAGCGGGGGGGAACGAGCAGTTCTTC.

CDR3 nucleotide sequence: TGTGCCAGCAGCCCACAAGGGTGGGCTAGCGACACAGATACGCAGCATTTT. It encodes CASSPQGWASDTDTQHF. The chain recombines TRBV4-2 with TRBJ2-3; no reliable D call. The assigned J gene may be wrong: the sequence end matches TRBJ1-5 better. Germline loops: CDR1 LGHNA, CDR2 YNFKEQ. The CDR3 runs 17 residues.

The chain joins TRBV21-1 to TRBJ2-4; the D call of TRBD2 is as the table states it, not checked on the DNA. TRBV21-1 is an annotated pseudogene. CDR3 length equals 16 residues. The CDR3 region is CASSRSGGGPKNIQYF. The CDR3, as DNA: TGTGCCAGCAGCCGGAGCGGGGGTGGGCCTAAAAACATTCAGTACTTC.

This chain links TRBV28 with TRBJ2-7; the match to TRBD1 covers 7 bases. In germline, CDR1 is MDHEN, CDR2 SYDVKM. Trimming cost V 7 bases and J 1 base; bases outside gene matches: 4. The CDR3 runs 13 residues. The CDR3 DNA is TGTGCCAGCAACCGGGACAGTTCCTACGAGCAGTACTTC. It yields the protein CASNRDSSYEQYF.

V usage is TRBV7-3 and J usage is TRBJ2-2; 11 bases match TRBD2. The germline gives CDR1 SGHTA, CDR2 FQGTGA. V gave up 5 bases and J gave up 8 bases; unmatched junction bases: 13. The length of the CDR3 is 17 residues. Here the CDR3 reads CASSPQPIAGGRGELFF. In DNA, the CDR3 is TGTGCCAGCAGCCCACAACCTATAGCGGGGGGGCGAGGGGAGCTGTTTTTT.

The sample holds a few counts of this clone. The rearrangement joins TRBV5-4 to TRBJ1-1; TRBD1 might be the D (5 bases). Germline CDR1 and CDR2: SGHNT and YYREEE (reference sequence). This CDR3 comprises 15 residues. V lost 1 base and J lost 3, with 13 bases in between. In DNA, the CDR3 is TGTGCCAGCAGCTTGTATACGGGGGGGGACACTGAAGCTTTCTTT. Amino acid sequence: CASSLYTGGDTEAFF.

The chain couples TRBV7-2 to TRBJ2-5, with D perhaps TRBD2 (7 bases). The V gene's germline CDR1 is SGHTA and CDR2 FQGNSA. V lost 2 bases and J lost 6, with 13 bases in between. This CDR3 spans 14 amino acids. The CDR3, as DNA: TGTGCCAGCAGCTTATGGGGGGGCGGAAAGACCCAGTACTTC. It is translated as CASSLWGGGKTQYF.